This T cell receptor beta chain comes out of a study of T cells after yellow fever vaccination. Whole-study context: Researchers used SMART-Seq v4 Ultra Low Input to prepare fractions that had low cell numbers.

TCRdb itself ran the 5' RACE reads through MiXCR, one entry per CDR3 protein. The data contain a few hundred thousand distinct CDR3 sequences, about 3.5% of them singletons. The CDR3 has 17 residues. The germline V gene encodes CDR1 SGHDT and CDR2 YYEEEE. V lost 6 bases, J lost 6 bases, and 11 bases stayed unmatched. This clonotype was seen ten or more times. The chain links TRBV5-6 to TRBJ2-3; TRBD2 matches at 15 bases. The source material was PBMCs, sampled 15 days after the yellow fever booster vaccination. The clonotype comes from a young man who received the YFV17D yellow fever vaccine. The CDR3 reads CASNLFRTSGGADTQYF. The CDR3 nucleotides read TGTGCCAGCAACCTTTTCCGGACTAGCGGGGGGGCCGATACGCAGTATTTT.